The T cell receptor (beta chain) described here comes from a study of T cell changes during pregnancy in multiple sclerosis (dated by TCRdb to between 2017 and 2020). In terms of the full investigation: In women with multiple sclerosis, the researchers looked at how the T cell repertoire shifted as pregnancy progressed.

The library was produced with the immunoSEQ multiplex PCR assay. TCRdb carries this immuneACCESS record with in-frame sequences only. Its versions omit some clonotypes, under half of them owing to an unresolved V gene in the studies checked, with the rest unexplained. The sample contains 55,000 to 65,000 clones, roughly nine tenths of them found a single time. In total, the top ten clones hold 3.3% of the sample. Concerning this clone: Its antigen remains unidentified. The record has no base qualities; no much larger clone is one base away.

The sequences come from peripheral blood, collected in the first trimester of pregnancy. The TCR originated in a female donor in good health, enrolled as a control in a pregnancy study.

The nucleotide sequence is given as TGCGCCAGCAGCTCCAACTCGGACAGGGGTATTTCCTACGAGCAGTACTTC. This sequence encodes CASSSNSDRGISYEQYF. Recombination linked TRBV5-1 to TRBJ2-7, with 9 central nucleotides matching TRBD1. From cysteine to phenylalanine, the CDR3 is 17 amino acids long. The retained sequence is limited to the CDR3, 51 bases, with the frame set at the first base. Sequences SGHRS (CDR1) and YFSETQ (CDR2) are obtained from the germline V gene. Clipping removes 3 bases from V and 1 base from J, with 11 as the unmatched junction base count.